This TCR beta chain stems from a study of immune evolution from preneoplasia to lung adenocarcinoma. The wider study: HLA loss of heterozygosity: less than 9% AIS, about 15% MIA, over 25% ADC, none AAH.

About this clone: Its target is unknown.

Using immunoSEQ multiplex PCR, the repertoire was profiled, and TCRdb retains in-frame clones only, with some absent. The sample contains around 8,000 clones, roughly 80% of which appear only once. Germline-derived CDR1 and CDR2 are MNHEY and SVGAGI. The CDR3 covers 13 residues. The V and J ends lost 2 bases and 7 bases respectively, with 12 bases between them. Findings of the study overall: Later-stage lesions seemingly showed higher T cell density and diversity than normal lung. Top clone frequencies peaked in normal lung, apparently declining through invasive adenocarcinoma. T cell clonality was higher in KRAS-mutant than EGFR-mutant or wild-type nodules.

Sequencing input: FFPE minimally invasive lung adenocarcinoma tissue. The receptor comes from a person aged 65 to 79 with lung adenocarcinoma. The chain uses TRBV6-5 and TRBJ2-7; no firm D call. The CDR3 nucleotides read TGTGCCAGCAGTTACGGGGTTCTAGGGGAGCAGTACTTC. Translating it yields CASSYGVLGEQYF.